The rows below give T cell receptor beta chains drawn from one sample of a study of CD8 T cells in ankylosing spondylitis. In TCRdb, the 5' RACE reads were re-called with MiXCR into one record per CDR3 protein. The data contain fewer than 450,000 distinct CDR3 sequences, under 20% of them seen just once; the ten biggest clones take up 1%. Specimen: blood, either unsorted or a sorted T cell fraction (not recorded which). Source of these receptors: a male donor with ankylosing spondylitis. Each CDR3 is given with its conserved first and last residue. The order of the fields is J gene, clone size, V gene, CDR3 protein. Some rows mark clone size as missing; the rest say once, few, many or name a class of expanded clone.

TRBJ2-1 NA TRBV5-1 CASSLVGRNREQFF
TRBJ2-3 few TRBV20-1 CSAPRVGGADTQYF
TRBJ1-2 NA TRBV27 CASSRMGGTTYGYTF
TRBJ2-1 few TRBV12-3/TRBV12-4 CASRSNSGNEGNEQFF
TRBJ2-1 once TRBV6-1 CASRRSQGSYNEQFF
TRBJ2-1 NA TRBV20-1 CSARDQVDYNEQFF
TRBJ1-5 NA TRBV28 CASSLGLENQPQHF
TRBJ2-2 NA TRBV7-6 CASSKDRGTTGELFF
TRBJ2-3 few TRBV24-1 CATSDPSGGPTDTQYF
TRBJ1-1 NA TRBV20-1 CSAPNPTVNTEAFF